Listed below are T cell receptor beta chains from one sample, sequenced in a study of cytomegalovirus exposure and HLA in healthy donors. The protocol was immunoSEQ multiplex PCR, while the TCRdb copy is restricted to in-frame clones and leaves out a portion. The profile shows about 120,000 clones, around 60% of them singletons. The sample consisted of PBMCs. Receptors originate from a woman in her thirties or forties in good health and CMV-seropositive. Each CDR3 is given with its conserved first and last residue. A D gene is named only where the DNA matches it firmly. Where a row states a size, it is once, few, many or the class of an expanded clone; other rows omit it.

.,.,TRBJ2-7,TRBV5-1,CASSLVFGGISGEQYF,TGCGCCAGCAGCCTTGTTTTTGGCGGGATAAGCGGCGAGCAGTACTTC
.,.,TRBJ2-7,TRBV30,CAWTPTTTHEQYF,TGTGCCTGGACCCCAACCACTACCCACGAGCAGTACTTC
.,.,TRBJ1-5,TRBV5-5,CASSSPFIRQSISQPQHF,TGTGCCAGCAGCTCACCATTCATTCGACAGTCGATCAGCCAGCCCCAGCATTTT
TRBD2,.,TRBJ2-1,TRBV4-3,CASSLLISGRANPHEQFF,TGCGCCAGCAGCTTATTGATTAGCGGGAGGGCCAACCCCCATGAGCAGTTCTTC
TRBD2,.,TRBJ2-7,TRBV7-2,CASSQTSGTYEQYF,TGTGCCAGCAGTCAAACTAGCGGAACCTACGAGCAGTACTTC
TRBD2,.,TRBJ2-1,TRBV9,CASSVDASGASGQFF,TGTGCCAGCAGCGTAGACGCTAGCGGAGCAAGCGGGCAGTTCTTC
.,.,TRBJ2-4,TRBV7-9,CASSHLDSSDVDIQYF,TGTGCCAGCAGCCACCTGGACTCCTCGGACGTGGACATTCAGTACTTC
TRBD1,.,TRBJ2-7,TRBV6-6,CASSYSTGGSYEQYF,TGTGCCAGCAGTTACTCGACAGGGGGCTCCTACGAGCAGTACTTC
.,.,TRBJ2-1,TRBV15,CATSEDTGSLGNEQFF,TGTGCCACCAGCGAAGATACAGGGAGCCTAGGCAATGAGCAGTTCTTC
.,few,TRBJ2-1,TRBV7-9,CASSFGSNEQFF,TGTGCCAGCAGCTTCGGTAGCAATGAGCAGTTCTTC
.,.,TRBJ2-1,TRBV28,CASSFRGEQFF,TGTGCCAGCAGTTTCAGGGGTGAGCAGTTCTTC
TRBD2,.,TRBJ2-7,TRBV6-5,CASRQRESYEQYF,TGTGCCAGCCGCCAGCGGGAGTCCTACGAGCAGTACTTC
.,few,TRBJ2-1,TRBV2,CASADSPQYNEQFF,TGTGCCAGCGCGGACTCCCCCCAGTACAATGAGCAGTTCTTC
TRBD2,few,TRBJ2-7,TRBV4-2,CASSPSTAGGIYEQYF,TGTGCCAGCAGCCCCTCGACCGCGGGAGGGATCTACGAGCAGTACTTC
TRBD1,.,TRBJ2-1,TRBV5-4,CASSLGRDRGSEQFF,TGTGCCAGCAGCCTGGGACGGGACAGGGGAAGTGAGCAGTTCTTC
.,few,TRBJ1-1,TRBV30,CAWSTGYAEAFF,TGTGCCTGGAGTACAGGGTACGCTGAAGCTTTCTTT
TRBD1,few,TRBJ1-4,TRBV28,CASSLEVRGEKLFF,TGTGCCAGCAGTTTAGAAGTCAGGGGGGAAAAACTGTTTTTT
.,.,TRBJ2-2,TRBV5-4,CASSLFRGSGELFF,TGTGCCAGCAGCTTATTTCGGGGATCCGGGGAGCTGTTTTTT
TRBD2,.,TRBJ2-7,TRBV7-9,CASSLGTSGTDEQYF,TGTGCCAGCAGCTTAGGGACTAGCGGGACCGACGAGCAGTACTTC
.,.,TRBJ2-3,TRBV5-6,CASSLGVRPSTDTQYF,TGTGCCAGCAGCTTGGGCGTACGCCCTAGCACAGATACGCAGTATTTT
TRBD1,.,TRBJ2-7,TRBV27,CASSLGPGQPFGQYF,TGTGCCAGCAGTTTAGGGCCGGGACAGCCGTTCGGGCAGTACTTC
.,.,TRBJ2-5,TRBV18,CASSPDPRGETQYF,TGTGCCAGCTCACCAGACCCTCGGGGGGAGACCCAGTACTTC
TRBD2,once,TRBJ2-7,TRBV29-1,CSVEVLASHEQYF,TGCAGCGTTGAAGTACTAGCGAGCCACGAGCAGTACTTC
TRBD1,few,TRBJ1-1,TRBV28,CASSVTRDRNTEAFF,TGTGCCAGCAGTGTTACTCGGGACAGGAACACTGAAGCTTTCTTT
TRBD2,.,TRBJ2-1,TRBV4-3,CASSQALAGYNEQFF,TGCGCCAGCAGCCAAGCCCTAGCGGGCTACAATGAGCAGTTCTTC
.,.,TRBJ1-1,TRBV25-1,CASSDGDGMNTEAFF,TGTGCCAGCAGTGACGGAGACGGAATGAACACTGAAGCTTTCTTT
.,.,TRBJ2-6,TRBV19,CASSMITGRGANVLTF,TGTGCCAGTAGCATGATAACAGGGCGTGGGGCCAACGTCCTGACTTTC
TRBD2,.,TRBJ2-4,TRBV7-3,CASSFTAGEGNIQYF,TGTGCCAGCAGCTTCACAGCGGGAGAGGGAAACATTCAGTACTTC
TRBD2,few,TRBJ2-7,TRBV2,CASCSLGLGYEQYF,TGTGCCAGCTGTTCTCTAGGACTAGGCTACGAGCAGTACTTC
TRBD1,.,TRBJ2-7,TRBV27,CASSLLPGQGMNEQYF,TGTGCCAGCAGTTTGCTCCCGGGACAGGGTATGAACGAGCAGTACTTC
.,.,TRBJ2-7,TRBV9,CASSVGHTYEQYF,TGTGCCAGCAGCGTAGGGCACACCTACGAGCAGTACTTC
TRBD1,.,TRBJ2-7,TRBV11-2,CASSSDRGIYEQYF,TGTGCCAGCAGCTCGGACAGGGGGATCTACGAGCAGTACTTC
.,.,TRBJ1-1,TRBV7-9,CASSAYPVTEAFF,TGTGCCAGCAGCGCCTACCCGGTTACTGAAGCTTTCTTT
.,few,TRBJ2-1,TRBV7-3,CASSSLLLNEQFF,TGTGCCAGCAGCTCGTTACTCTTGAATGAGCAGTTCTTC
.,few,TRBJ1-4,TRBV7-2,CASSLIGLAVEEKLFF,TGTGCCAGCAGCTTAATCGGTTTGGCGGTTGAGGAAAAACTGTTTTTT
TRBD2,.,TRBJ2-7,TRBV28,CASSLRQGGRHEQYF,TGTGCCAGCAGTTTACGGCAGGGAGGGCGGCACGAGCAGTACTTC
TRBD1,.,TRBJ1-1,TRBV27,CASSLSGQDTEAFF,TGTGCCAGCAGTTTATCGGGACAGGACACTGAAGCTTTCTTT
.,.,TRBJ2-5,TRBV6-5,CASSPSGETQYF,TGTGCCAGCAGTCCATCAGGGGAGACCCAGTACTTC
TRBD2,.,TRBJ2-1,TRBV27,CASSSISGRAYNEQFF,TGTGCCAGCAGTTCAATTAGCGGGAGGGCCTACAATGAGCAGTTCTTC
.,.,TRBJ1-5,TRBV4-1,CASSRTVSYSNQPQHF,TGCGCCAGCAGCCGAACGGTCTCGTATAGCAATCAGCCCCAGCATTTT
.,few,TRBJ1-1,TRBV11-2,CASSLAGGNMNTEAFF,TGTGCCAGCAGCTTAGCGGGAGGGAACATGAACACTGAAGCTTTCTTT
TRBD2,.,TRBJ2-5,TRBV6-5,CASSYVASGIGETQYF,TGTGCCAGCAGTTACGTGGCTAGCGGGATAGGAGAGACCCAGTACTTC
.,.,TRBJ2-1,TRBV27,CASSFLRRDSVNEQFF,TGTGCCAGCAGTTTCCTTAGACGGGACTCCGTGAATGAGCAGTTCTTC
.,.,TRBJ1-1,TRBV9,CASSVEGMGGYGTEAFF,TGTGCCAGCAGCGTAGAAGGGATGGGAGGGTACGGCACTGAAGCTTTCTTT
TRBD1,.,TRBJ1-5,TRBV6-1,CASMGQTMGNQPQHF,TGTGCCAGCATGGGACAGACAATGGGCAATCAGCCCCAGCATTTT
.,.,TRBJ2-7,TRBV15,CATSIRGYEQYF,TGTGCCACCAGCATCAGGGGCTACGAGCAGTACTTC
.,.,TRBJ1-1,TRBV28,CASDAGWGTEAFF,TGTGCCAGCGATGCGGGGTGGGGCACTGAAGCTTTCTTT
TRBD1,.,TRBJ1-6,TRBV4-3,CASSQVLLGTGKNSPLHF,TGCGCCAGCAGCCAAGTGTTACTTGGGACAGGGAAGAATTCACCCCTCCACTTT
TRBD2,.,TRBJ2-7,TRBV5-4,CASSSETSGSSYEQYF,TGTGCCAGCAGCTCCGAGACTAGCGGATCCTCCTACGAGCAGTACTTC
TRBD1,.,TRBJ1-3,TRBV11-3,CASSPSWDSTIYF,TGTGCCAGCAGCCCCAGCTGGGACAGCACCATATATTTT
.,once,TRBJ2-2,TRBV5-8,CASSLTGWSRTGELFF,TGTGCCAGCAGTCTTACAGGGTGGAGTCGAACCGGGGAGCTGTTTTTT
.,.,TRBJ2-1,TRBV4-1,CASSQALWFAVQQFF,TGCGCCAGCAGCCAAGCTCTTTGGTTCGCGGTCCAACAGTTCTTC
TRBD2,.,TRBJ2-1,TRBV25-1,CAIHSGSNEQFF,TGTGCCATTCATAGCGGGAGCAATGAGCAGTTCTTC
TRBD1,.,TRBJ1-2,TRBV28,CASSLPGTVGSNYGYTF,TGTGCCAGCAGTTTGCCCGGGACAGTTGGATCTAACTATGGCTACACCTTC